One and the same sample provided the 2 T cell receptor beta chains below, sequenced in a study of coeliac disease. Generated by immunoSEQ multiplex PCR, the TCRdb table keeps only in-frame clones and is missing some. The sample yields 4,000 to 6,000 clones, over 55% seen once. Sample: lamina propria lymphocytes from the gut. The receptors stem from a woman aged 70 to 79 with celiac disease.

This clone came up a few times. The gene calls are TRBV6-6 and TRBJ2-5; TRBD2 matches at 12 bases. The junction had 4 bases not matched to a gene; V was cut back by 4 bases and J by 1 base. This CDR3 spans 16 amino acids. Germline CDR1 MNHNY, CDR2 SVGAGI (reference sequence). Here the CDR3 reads CASSWTSGALQETQYF. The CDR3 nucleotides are TGTGCCAGCAGTTGGACTAGCGGGGCCCTCCAAGAGACCCAGTACTTC.

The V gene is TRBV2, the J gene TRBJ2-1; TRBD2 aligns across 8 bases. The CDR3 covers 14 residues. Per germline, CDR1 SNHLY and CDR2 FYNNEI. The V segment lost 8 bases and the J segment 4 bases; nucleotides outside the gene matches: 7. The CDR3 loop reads CASLPGLEYNEQFF. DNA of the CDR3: TGTGCCAGCTTACCGGGACTAGAATACAATGAGCAGTTCTTC.